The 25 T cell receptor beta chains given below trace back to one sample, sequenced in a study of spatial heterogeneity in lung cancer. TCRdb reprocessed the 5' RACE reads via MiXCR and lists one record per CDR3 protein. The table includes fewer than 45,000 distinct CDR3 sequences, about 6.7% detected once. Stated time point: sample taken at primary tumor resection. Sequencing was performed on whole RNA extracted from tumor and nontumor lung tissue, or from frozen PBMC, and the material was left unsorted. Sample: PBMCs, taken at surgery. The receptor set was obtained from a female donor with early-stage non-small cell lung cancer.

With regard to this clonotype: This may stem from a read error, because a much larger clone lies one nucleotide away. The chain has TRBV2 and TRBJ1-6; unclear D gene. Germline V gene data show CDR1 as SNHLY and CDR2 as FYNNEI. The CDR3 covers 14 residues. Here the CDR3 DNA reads TGTGACAGCAGTGGAGCAACCTATAATTCACCCCTCCACTTT. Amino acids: CDSSGATYNSPLHF.

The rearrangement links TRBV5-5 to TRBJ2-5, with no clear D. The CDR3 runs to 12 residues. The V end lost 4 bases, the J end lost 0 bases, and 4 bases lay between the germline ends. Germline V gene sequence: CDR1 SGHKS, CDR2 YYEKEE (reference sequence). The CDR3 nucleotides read TGTGCCAGCAGCGATAACCAAGAGACCCAGTACTTC. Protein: CASSDNQETQYF.

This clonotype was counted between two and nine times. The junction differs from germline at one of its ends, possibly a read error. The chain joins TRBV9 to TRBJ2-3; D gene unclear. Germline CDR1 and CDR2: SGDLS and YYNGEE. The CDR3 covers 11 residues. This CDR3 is CASSARGSVDF. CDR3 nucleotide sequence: TGTGCCAGCAGCGCTCGAGGCAGCGTGGATTTT.

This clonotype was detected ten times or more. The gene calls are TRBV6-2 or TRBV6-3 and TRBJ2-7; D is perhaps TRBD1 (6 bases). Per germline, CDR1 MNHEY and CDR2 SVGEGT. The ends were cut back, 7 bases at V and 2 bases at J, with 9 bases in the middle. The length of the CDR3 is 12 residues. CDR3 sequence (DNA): TGTGCCAGCACTAACAGGGCCTACGAGCAGTACTTC. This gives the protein CASTNRAYEQYF.

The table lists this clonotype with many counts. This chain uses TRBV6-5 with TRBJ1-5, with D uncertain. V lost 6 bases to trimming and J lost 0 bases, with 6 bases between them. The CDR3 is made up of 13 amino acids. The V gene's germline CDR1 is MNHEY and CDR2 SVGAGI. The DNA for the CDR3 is TGTGCCAGCAGGACGGATAGCAATCAGCCCCAGCATTTT. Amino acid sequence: CASRTDSNQPQHF.

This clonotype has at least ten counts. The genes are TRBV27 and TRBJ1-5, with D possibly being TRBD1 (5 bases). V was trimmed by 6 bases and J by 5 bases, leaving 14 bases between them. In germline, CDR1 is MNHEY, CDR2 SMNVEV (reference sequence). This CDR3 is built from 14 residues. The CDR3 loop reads CASRPGTDYQPQHF. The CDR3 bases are TGTGCCAGCAGACCAGGGACTGACTATCAGCCCCAGCATTTT.

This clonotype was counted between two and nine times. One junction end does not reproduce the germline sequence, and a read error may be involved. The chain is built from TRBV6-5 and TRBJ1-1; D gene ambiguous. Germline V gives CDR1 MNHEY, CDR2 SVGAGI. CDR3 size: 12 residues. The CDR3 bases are TGTGCCAGCAGTTACAAAAACACCGAAGCTTTCTTT. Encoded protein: CASSYKNTEAFF.

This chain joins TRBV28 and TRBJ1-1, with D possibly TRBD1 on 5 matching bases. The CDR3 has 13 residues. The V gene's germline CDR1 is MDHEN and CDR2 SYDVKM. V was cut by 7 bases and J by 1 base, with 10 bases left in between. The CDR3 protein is CASTDRSNTEAFF. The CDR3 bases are TGTGCCAGCACAGACAGATCGAACACTGAAGCTTTCTTT.

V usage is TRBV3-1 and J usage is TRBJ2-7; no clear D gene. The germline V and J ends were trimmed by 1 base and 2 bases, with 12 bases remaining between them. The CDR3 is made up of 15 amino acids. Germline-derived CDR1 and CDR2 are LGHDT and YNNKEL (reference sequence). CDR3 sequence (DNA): TGTGCCAGCAGCCAAGGTCTGGCGTCAGCCTACGAGCAGTACTTC. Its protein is CASSQGLASAYEQYF.

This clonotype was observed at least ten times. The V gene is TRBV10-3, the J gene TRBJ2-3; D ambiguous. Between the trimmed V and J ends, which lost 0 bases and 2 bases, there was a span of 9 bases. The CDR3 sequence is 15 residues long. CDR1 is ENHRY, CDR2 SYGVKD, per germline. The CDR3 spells CAISESERHTDTQYF. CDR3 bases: TGTGCCATCAGTGAGTCGGAGCGACACACAGATACGCAGTATTTT.

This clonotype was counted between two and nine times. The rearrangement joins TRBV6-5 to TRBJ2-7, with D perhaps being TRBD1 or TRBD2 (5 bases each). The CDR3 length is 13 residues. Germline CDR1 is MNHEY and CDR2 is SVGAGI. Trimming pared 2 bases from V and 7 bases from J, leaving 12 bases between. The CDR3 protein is CASSYGDLGEQYF. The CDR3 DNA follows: TGTGCCAGCAGTTACGGGGACCTAGGGGAGCAGTACTTC.

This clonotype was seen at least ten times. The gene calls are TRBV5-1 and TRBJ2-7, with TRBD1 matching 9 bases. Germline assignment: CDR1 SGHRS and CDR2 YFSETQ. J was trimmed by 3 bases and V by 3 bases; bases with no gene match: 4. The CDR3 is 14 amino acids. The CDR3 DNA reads TGCGCCAGCAGCTCCCGGGACAGGGACTACGAGCAGTACTTC. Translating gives CASSSRDRDYEQYF.

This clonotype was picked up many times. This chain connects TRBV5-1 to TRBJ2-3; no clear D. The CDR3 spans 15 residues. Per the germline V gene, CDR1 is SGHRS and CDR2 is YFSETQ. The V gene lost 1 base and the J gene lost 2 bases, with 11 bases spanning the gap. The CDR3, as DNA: TGCGCCAGCAGCTTGCAGGCCCCGGACACAGATACGCAGTATTTT. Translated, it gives CASSLQAPDTDTQYF.

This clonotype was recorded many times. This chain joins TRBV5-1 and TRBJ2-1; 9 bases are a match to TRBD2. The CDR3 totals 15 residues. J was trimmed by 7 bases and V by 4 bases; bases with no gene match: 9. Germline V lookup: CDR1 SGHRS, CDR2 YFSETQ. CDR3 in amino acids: CASSPAGGPANEQFF. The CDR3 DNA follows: TGCGCCAGCAGCCCGGCGGGGGGGCCCGCTAATGAGCAGTTCTTC.

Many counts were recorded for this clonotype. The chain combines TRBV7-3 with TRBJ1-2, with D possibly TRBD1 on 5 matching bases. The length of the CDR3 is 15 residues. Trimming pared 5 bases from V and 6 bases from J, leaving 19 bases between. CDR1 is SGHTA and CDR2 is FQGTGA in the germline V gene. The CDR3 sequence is CASSPRGGRWDGYTF. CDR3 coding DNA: TGTGCCAGCAGCCCCCGGGGGGGAAGATGGGATGGCTACACCTTC.

As DNA, the CDR3 is TGTGCCAGCAGAATTACAGGGGGCGGATCACCCCTCCACTTT. It specifies CASRITGGGSPLHF. V usage is TRBV6-2 or TRBV6-3 and J usage is TRBJ1-6; 9 bases are a match to TRBD1. The CDR3 extends over 14 amino acids. The V segment lost 6 bases and the J segment 10 bases; nucleotides outside the gene matches: 7. Per germline, CDR1 MNHEY and CDR2 SVGEGT.

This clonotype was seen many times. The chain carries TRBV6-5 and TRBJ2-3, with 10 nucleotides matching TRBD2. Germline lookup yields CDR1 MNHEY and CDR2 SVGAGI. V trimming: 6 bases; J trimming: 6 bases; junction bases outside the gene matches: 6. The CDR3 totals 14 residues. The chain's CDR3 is CASSRLAGGDTQYF. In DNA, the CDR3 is TGTGCCAGCAGCAGATTAGCGGGGGGCGATACGCAGTATTTT.

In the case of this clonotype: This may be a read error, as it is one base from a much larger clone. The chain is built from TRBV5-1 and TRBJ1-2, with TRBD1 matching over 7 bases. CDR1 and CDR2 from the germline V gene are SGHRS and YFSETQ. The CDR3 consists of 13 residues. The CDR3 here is CASSFPQGDGFTF. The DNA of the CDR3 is TGCGCCAGCAGCTTTCCGCAGGGGGATGGCTTCACCTTC.

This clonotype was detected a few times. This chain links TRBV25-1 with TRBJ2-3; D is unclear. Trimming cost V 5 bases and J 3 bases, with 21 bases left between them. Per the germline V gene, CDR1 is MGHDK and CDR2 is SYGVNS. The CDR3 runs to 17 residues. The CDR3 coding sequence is TGTGCCAGCAGTCTCTCCCTGAATGGGATATCAACAGATACGCAGTATTTT. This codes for CASSLSLNGISTDTQYF.

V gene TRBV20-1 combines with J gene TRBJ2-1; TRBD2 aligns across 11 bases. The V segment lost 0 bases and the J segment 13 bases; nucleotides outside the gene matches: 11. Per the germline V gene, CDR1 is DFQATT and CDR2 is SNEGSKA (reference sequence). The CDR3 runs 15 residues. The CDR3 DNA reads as TGCAGTGCTAGAGACGTAAAGACTAGCGGGGTAAATCAGTTCTTC. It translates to CSARDVKTSGVNQFF.

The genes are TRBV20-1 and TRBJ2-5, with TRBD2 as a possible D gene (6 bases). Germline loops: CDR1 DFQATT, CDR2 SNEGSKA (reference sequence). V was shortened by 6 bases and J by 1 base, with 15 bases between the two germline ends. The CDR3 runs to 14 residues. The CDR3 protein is CSAGRPGLQETQYF. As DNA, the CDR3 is TGCAGTGCAGGAAGGCCGGGACTCCAAGAGACCCAGTACTTC.

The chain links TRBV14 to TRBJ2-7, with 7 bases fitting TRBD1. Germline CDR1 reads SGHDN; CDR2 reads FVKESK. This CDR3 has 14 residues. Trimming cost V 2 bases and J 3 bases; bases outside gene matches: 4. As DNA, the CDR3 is TGTGCCAGCAGCCAACTGACAGGGTACTACGAGCAGTACTTC. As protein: CASSQLTGYYEQYF.

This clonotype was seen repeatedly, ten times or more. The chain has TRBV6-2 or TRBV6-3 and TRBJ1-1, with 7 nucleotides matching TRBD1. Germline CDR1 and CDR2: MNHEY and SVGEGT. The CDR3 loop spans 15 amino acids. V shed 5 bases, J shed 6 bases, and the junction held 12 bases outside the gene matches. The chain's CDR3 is CASSKLWTGRSEAFF. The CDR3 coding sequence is TGTGCCAGCAGTAAACTCTGGACAGGCAGGTCTGAAGCTTTCTTT.

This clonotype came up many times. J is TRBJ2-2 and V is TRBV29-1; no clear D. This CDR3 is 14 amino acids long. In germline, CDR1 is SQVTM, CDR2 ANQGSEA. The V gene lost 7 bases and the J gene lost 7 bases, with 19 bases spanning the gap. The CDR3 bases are TGCAGCGCCCGCATCCCCCTGAAGGGCGGGGAGCTGTTTTTT. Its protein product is CSARIPLKGGELFF.

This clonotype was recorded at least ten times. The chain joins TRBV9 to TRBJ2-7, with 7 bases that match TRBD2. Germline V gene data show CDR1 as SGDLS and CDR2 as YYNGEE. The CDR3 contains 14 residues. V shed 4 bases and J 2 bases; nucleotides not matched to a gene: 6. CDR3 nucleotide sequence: TGTGCCAGCAGCCGGAGCGGGGCCCCCTACGAGCAGTACTTC. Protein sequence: CASSRSGAPYEQYF.